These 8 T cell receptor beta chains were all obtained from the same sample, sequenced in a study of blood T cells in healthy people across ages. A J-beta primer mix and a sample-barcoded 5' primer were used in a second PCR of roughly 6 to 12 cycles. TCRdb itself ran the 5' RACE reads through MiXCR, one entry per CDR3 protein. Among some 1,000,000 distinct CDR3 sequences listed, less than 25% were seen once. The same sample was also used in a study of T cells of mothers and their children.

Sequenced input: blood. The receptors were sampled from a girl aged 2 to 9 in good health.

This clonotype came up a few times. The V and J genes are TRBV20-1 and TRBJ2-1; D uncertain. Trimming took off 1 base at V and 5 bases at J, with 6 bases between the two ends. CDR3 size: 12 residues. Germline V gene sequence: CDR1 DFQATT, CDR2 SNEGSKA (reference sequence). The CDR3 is CSARGVDNEQFF. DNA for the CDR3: TGCAGTGCTAGAGGGGTCGACAATGAGCAGTTCTTC.

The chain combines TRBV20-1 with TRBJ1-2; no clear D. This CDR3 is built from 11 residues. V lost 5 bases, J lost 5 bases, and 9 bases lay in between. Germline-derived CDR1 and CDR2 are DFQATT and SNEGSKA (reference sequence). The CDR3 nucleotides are TGCAGTGCTCAGGATTCTTATGGCTACACCTTC. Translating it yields CSAQDSYGYTF.

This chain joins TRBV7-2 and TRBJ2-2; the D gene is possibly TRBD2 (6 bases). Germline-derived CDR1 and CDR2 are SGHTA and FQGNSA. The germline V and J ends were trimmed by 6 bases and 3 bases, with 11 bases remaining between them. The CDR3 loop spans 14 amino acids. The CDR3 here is CASSHGRDTGELFF. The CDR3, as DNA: TGTGCCAGCAGTCACGGGAGAGACACCGGGGAGCTGTTTTTT.

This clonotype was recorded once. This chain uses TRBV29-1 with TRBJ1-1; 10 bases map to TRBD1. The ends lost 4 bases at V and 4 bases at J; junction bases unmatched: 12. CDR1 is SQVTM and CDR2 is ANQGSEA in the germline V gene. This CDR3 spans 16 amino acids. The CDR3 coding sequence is TGCAGCGTTGTTCCGGGACAGGGGCCGGGGCCCACTGAAGCTTTCTTT. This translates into CSVVPGQGPGPTEAFF.

The CDR3 sequence: CASSSTGAGGYYNEQFF. The DNA for the CDR3 is TGCGCCAGCAGCTCAACCGGAGCGGGGGGATACTACAATGAGCAGTTCTTC. The genes are TRBV4-1 and TRBJ2-1; 9 nucleotides line up with TRBD2. CDR1 and CDR2 from the germline V gene are MGHRA and YSYEKL. V lost 5 bases to trimming and J lost 3 bases; unmatched junction nucleotides: 11. This CDR3 is 17 amino acids long.

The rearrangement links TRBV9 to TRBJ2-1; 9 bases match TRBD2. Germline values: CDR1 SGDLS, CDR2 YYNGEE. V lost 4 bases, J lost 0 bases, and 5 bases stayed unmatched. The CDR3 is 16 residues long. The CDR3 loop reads CASSIISGSSYNEQFF. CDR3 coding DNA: TGTGCCAGCAGCATTATTAGCGGGAGCTCCTACAATGAGCAGTTCTTC.

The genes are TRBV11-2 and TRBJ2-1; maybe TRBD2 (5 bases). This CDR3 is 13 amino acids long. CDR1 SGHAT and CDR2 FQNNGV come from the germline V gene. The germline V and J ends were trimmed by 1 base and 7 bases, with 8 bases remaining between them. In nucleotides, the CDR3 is TGTGCCAGCAGCTTAGTTCAGCGGAATGAGCAGTTCTTC. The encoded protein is CASSLVQRNEQFF.

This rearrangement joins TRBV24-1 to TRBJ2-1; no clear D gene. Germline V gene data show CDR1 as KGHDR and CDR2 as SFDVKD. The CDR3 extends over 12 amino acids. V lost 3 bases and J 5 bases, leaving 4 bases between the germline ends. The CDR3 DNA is TGTGCCACCAGTGATCCTAACAATGAGCAGTTCTTC. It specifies CATSDPNNEQFF.